This T cell receptor (beta chain) was retrieved from a study of blood T cell repertoires in COVID-19. Study-level information: COVID-19 samples, acute and convalescent, were from the United States, Italy and Spain.

The V segment lost 1 base and the J segment 1 base; nucleotides outside the gene matches: 4. The CDR3 runs to 16 residues. Germline V gene sequence: CDR1 SGHVS, CDR2 FQNEAQ. Methods used by the authors: Reference gene primer amplification yielded estimated nucleated cell counts. Data came from immunoSEQ multiplex PCR; TCRdb stores just in-frame clones and leaves some out. That table supplies the V and J calls and clone size; D and trimming were determined from the DNA. The table lists some 360,000 clones, around 90% of them singletons. During active infection, Seattle patients enrolled and were then monitored through disease.

The receptor's source is a woman aged 60-75 years with COVID-19, enrolled during active disease. The sequencing input was peripheral blood. The chain has TRBV7-8 and TRBJ1-5, with 7 bases aligning to TRBD1. Here the CDR3 DNA reads TGTGCCAGCAGCTTAGAGGGGGCGCGAAGCAATCAGCCCCAGCATTTT. Protein sequence: CASSLEGARSNQPQHF.